The 4 T cell receptor beta chains below come from one sample, sequenced in a study of Ad26.COV2.S vaccination and SARS-CoV-2 variants. Libraries were prepared by immunoSEQ multiplex PCR; TCRdb keeps only in-frame clonotypes and omits some of them. This repertoire shows 300,000 to 350,000 clones, roughly nine tenths found once; its top ten account for 5.5% to 7%. Specified treatment: about 20 received Ad26.COV2.S at low or high dose, single or two shots; 5 received placebo; per-sample allocation not given. Sampling took place 63 days after the first vaccine or placebo injection. Here the sequenced sample was peripheral blood, taken in a trial of Ad26.COV2.S vaccine versus placebo. The receptors shown here come from a person between 18 and 60 years old who received the Ad26.COV2.S COVID-19 vaccine or a placebo.

The chain employs TRBV7-9 and TRBJ1-2, with D possibly being TRBD1 (5 bases). Trimming removed 4 bases from V and 4 bases from J, with 13 bases in between. The CDR3 sequence is 14 residues long. Germline CDR1 is SEHNR and CDR2 is FQNEAQ (reference sequence). The CDR3: CASSSGGDGYGYTF. As DNA, the CDR3 is TGTGCCAGCAGCTCGGGGGGAGACGGCTATGGCTACACCTTC.

This chain links TRBV9 with TRBJ2-7; D is undetermined. The germline CDR1 and CDR2 sequences are SGDLS and YYNGEE. The CDR3 extends over 15 amino acids. The ends were cut back, 0 bases at V and 2 bases at J, with 12 bases in the middle. The CDR3 loop reads CASSVGSGTAYEQYF. For the CDR3, the DNA is TGTGCCAGCAGCGTAGGTTCCGGAACCGCCTACGAGCAGTACTTC.

This chain uses TRBV7-9 with TRBJ2-1; D gene uncertain. V shed 11 bases and J shed 4 bases, with 12 bases lying between them. The CDR3 runs 12 residues. CDR1 and CDR2 from the germline V gene are SEHNR and FQNEAQ (reference sequence). The CDR3 DNA sequence: TGTGCCGCACGAGATAATTACAATGAGCAGTTCTTC. It codes for CAARDNYNEQFF.

The chain joins TRBV11-2 to TRBJ1-2; D uncertain. From germline, CDR1 is SGHAT and CDR2 FQNNGV. The CDR3 has 12 amino acids. Trimming removed 0 bases at V and 8 bases at J, with 7 bases between. The CDR3 sequence is CASSLDRGGYTF. The DNA for the CDR3 is TGTGCCAGCAGCTTAGATCGAGGGGGCTACACCTTC.